This TCR beta chain is drawn from a study of cytomegalovirus exposure and HLA in healthy donors. V was clipped by 1 base and J by 1 base, with 12 bases between them. CDR1 is SQVTM, CDR2 ANQGSEA, per germline. This CDR3 spans 15 amino acids. Amplification used 60 Vbeta primers and 13 Jbeta primers. TCRdb's copy holds only in-frame clones and misses some; the assay was immunoSEQ multiplex PCR. The sample data list 75,000 to 95,000 clones. Sequences were obtained from PBMCs. The source of this sequence is a woman in her sixties in good health and CMV-seronegative. The chain couples TRBV29-1 to TRBJ2-3; D may be TRBD1 (5 bases). The CDR3 bases are TGCAGCGTTGAAGGGACACCCGAGGGCACAGATACGCAGTATTTT. Translated: CSVEGTPEGTDTQYF.